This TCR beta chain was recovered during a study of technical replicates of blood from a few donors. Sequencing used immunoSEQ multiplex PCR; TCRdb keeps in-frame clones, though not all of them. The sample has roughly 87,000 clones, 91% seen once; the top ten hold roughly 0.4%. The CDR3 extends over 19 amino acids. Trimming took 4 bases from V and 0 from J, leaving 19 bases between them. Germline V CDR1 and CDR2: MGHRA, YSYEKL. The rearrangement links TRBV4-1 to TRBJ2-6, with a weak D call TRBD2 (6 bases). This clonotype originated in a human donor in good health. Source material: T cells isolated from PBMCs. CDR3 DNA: TGCGCCAGCAGCCCCTCGGCGGGGCAGGACCCCTCTGGGGCCAACGTCCTGACTTTC. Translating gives CASSPSAGQDPSGANVLTF.